This TCR beta chain was captured in a study of T cell repertoires in cytomegalovirus infection. Whole-study context: Recently identified HLA-C-restricted CMV epitopes were used, and well-studied HLA-B-restricted CMV epitopes were used as well. Public TCR beta signatures marked donors with CMV infection and the matching HLA.

This clonotype has only a few counts. The target antigen is unknown. TCRdb independently ran MiXCR on the reads; one entry per CDR3 protein. The table shows about 310,000 distinct CDR3 sequences, with approximately 25% occurring only once. Between the trimmed V and J ends, which lost 1 base and 0 bases, there was a span of 7 bases. There are 15 residues in the CDR3. The germline CDR1 and CDR2 sequences are LGHNA and YSLEER. Here the sequenced sample was cultured PBMCs, taken from culture after CMV antigen stimulation. This clonotype was sampled from a human donor in good health (CMV status not recorded). Some clones in this sample may be carry-over from other donors' samples. V usage is TRBV4-3 and J usage is TRBJ1-3; no definite D call. This CDR3 is CASSQGESSGNTIYF. As DNA, the CDR3 is TGCGCCAGCAGCCAAGGAGAAAGCTCTGGAAACACCATATATTTT.